The 23 T cell receptor beta chains below all came from one sample that was sequenced in a study of beta chain features in type 1 diabetes. Reverse transcription of all isolated RNA meant that expressed TCRB transcripts were sequenced. The method was immunoSEQ multiplex PCR; TCRdb's version includes in-frame clones alone and lacks a portion of them. The table has 450,000 to 550,000 clones, 25% to 35% seen once. Material: naive CD4+ T cells from blood. These receptors all stem from a man aged 18-30 years in good health.

The chain employs TRBV30 and TRBJ2-1; D gene ambiguous. The CDR3 runs to 13 residues. The V end was cut by 2 bases, the J end by 6 bases, with 11 bases between. Germline loops: CDR1 GTSNPN, CDR2 SVGIG (reference sequence). The CDR3 DNA reads TGTGCCTGGAGTCCCCCACCTCGCAATGAGCAGTTCTTC. It yields the protein CAWSPPPRNEQFF.

The chain has TRBV2 and TRBJ1-1, with a weak D call TRBD1 (5 bases). The CDR3 is made up of 13 amino acids. The germline V gene encodes CDR1 SNHLY and CDR2 FYNNEI. The V and J ends lost 4 bases and 7 bases respectively, with 13 bases between them. In DNA, the CDR3 is TGTGCCAGCAGTGTACCGGGACGGGTTGAAGCTTTCTTT. Its protein is CASSVPGRVEAFF.

This clone was detected only a few times. The V gene is TRBV15, the J gene TRBJ2-1; D remains unclear. V gave up 0 bases and J gave up 2 bases, with 8 bases separating them. This CDR3 is 15 amino acids long. Per germline, CDR1 LNHNV and CDR2 YYDKDF (reference sequence). The CDR3 here is CATSREARPYNEQFF. The DNA for the CDR3 is TGTGCCACCAGCAGAGAAGCGCGTCCCTACAATGAGCAGTTCTTC.

This clone occurred a few times. This chain uses TRBV10-3 with TRBJ1-2; 9 bases match TRBD1. CDR1 ENHRY and CDR2 SYGVKD come from the germline V gene. With V trimmed by 4 bases and J by 8 bases, 14 bases remained unmatched. The CDR3 is made up of 16 amino acids. In DNA form, the CDR3 reads TGTGCCATCAGTGTGCAATCCCGGGACAGGGATCGGGGCTACACCTTC. Its translation is CAISVQSRDRDRGYTF.

This clone has only a few counts. This chain joins TRBV18 and TRBJ2-1; possibly TRBD2 for D (5 bases). Trimming cost V 1 base and J 7 bases, with 17 bases left between them. The CDR3 spans 16 residues. Per germline, CDR1 KGHSH and CDR2 LQKENI. CDR3 protein: CASSPRDRGRWNEQFF. The CDR3 DNA is TGTGCCAGCTCACCACGAGACCGGGGTAGGTGGAATGAGCAGTTCTTC. Complete variable domain (other parts from reference TRBV18 and TRBJ2-1): NAGVMQNPRHLVRRRGQEARLRCSPMKGHSHVYWYRQLPEEGLKFMVYLQKENIIDESGMPKERFSAEFPKEGPSILRIQQVVRGDSAAYFCASSPRDRGRWNEQFFGPGTRLTVL.

V and J are TRBV7-2 and TRBJ2-3, with D unclear. The length of the CDR3 is 14 residues. Germline assignment: CDR1 SGHTA and CDR2 FQGNSA. The ends were cut back, 1 base at V and 6 bases at J, with 11 bases in the middle. As DNA, the CDR3 is TGTGCCAGCAGCTTAGATCCGCTGAAGGATACGCAGTATTTT. This translates into CASSLDPLKDTQYF. Full variable domain (remainder filled in from reference TRBV7-2 and TRBJ2-3): GAGVSQSPSNKVTEKGKDVELRCDPISGHTALYWYRQSLGQGLEFLIYFQGNSAPDKSGLPSDRFSAERTGGSVSTLTIQRTQQEDSAVYLCASSLDPLKDTQYFGPGTRLTVL.

This clone appeared a few times. The chain uses TRBV30 and TRBJ2-1; D unresolved. V shed 4 bases and J shed 3 bases, with 13 bases lying between them. The CDR3 sequence is 14 residues long. Germline V gene lookup returns CDR1 GTSNPN and CDR2 SVGIG (reference sequence). The CDR3, as DNA: TGTGCCTGGACTAGTACCATAAACTACAATGAGCAGTTCTTC. The encoded protein is CAWTSTINYNEQFF.

This clone has more than one count but fewer than ten. Other DNA sequences in the same sample also yield this CDR3. The chain has TRBV7-2 and TRBJ2-3; D unresolved. CDR3 length: 13 residues. Germline V gives CDR1 SGHTA, CDR2 FQGNSA. V was trimmed by 4 bases and J by 2 bases, leaving 7 bases between them. CDR3 bases: TGTGCCAGCAGCTCCGACCACACAGATACGCAGTATTTT. Its translation is CASSSDHTDTQYF.

A remark on this clone: At the DNA level, this CDR3 is encoded by other sequences in the same sample as well. The chain has TRBV7-9 and TRBJ2-3; no firm D call. The germline CDR1 and CDR2 sequences are SEHNR and FQNEAQ (reference sequence). V lost 5 bases and J 0 bases, leaving 6 bases between the germline ends. The CDR3 is 13 amino acids. CDR3 nucleotide sequence: TGTGCCAGCAGCCCCCCCAGCACAGATACGCAGTATTTT. It specifies CASSPPSTDTQYF.

Notes on this clone: The sample carries other DNA sequences with the same CDR3. This chain uses TRBV5-1 with TRBJ2-3; 14 bases are a match to TRBD2. From germline, CDR1 is SGHRS and CDR2 YFSETQ. This CDR3 is built from 16 residues. The V gene end was trimmed by 3 bases and the J gene end by 2 bases; junction bases not matched to a gene: 2. The CDR3 nucleotides read TGCGCCAGCAGCTCGGGACTAGCGGGAGTCACAGATACGCAGTATTTT. Translation: CASSSGLAGVTDTQYF.

V usage is TRBV7-9 and J usage is TRBJ2-1; 9 positions match TRBD1. CDR3 length: 14 amino acids. The V gene end was trimmed by 4 bases and the J gene end by 7 bases; junction bases not matched to a gene: 5. CDR1 is SEHNR and CDR2 is FQNEAQ in the germline V gene (reference sequence). CDR3 sequence: CASSSLDRGNEQFF. CDR3 bases: TGTGCCAGCAGCTCCCTTGACAGGGGGAATGAGCAGTTCTTC.

The CDR3 here is CASSVGGYTDTQYF. DNA for the CDR3: TGTGCCAGCAGCGTAGGTGGATACACAGATACGCAGTATTTT. The chain recombines TRBV9 with TRBJ2-3; D remains ambiguous. The germline V gene has CDR1 SGDLS and CDR2 YYNGEE. Trimming removed 0 bases from V and 2 bases from J, with 7 bases in between. This CDR3 is 14 amino acids long.

This clone was observed a few times. The chain has TRBV7-7 and TRBJ2-1; D perhaps matches TRBD1 (6 bases). Germline V CDR1 and CDR2: SSHAT, FNYEAQ (reference sequence). The CDR3 totals 13 residues. Trimming removed 5 bases from V and 3 bases from J, with 8 bases in between. In DNA form, the CDR3 reads TGTGCCAGCAGCCCAGGGGTCTACAATGAGCAGTTCTTC. Amino acid sequence: CASSPGVYNEQFF.

V gene TRBV18 combines with J gene TRBJ1-2; 10 bases are shared with TRBD1. In germline, CDR1 is KGHSH, CDR2 LQKENI. V was clipped by 0 bases and J by 8 bases; unmatched bases: 6. This CDR3 has 15 residues. CDR3 protein: CASSPPGQGLYGYTF. CDR3 nucleotide sequence: TGTGCCAGCTCACCACCGGGACAGGGGCTTTACGGCTACACCTTC.

This clone was observed a handful of times. The CDR3 coding sequence is TGTGCCATCTCTGGGGCCAAAAACATTCAGTACTTC. This sequence encodes CAISGAKNIQYF. This chain connects TRBV10-3 to TRBJ2-4; unclear D gene. The CDR3 is made up of 12 amino acids. Germline assignment: CDR1 ENHRY and CDR2 SYGVKD. The germline V and J ends were trimmed by 8 bases and 1 base, with 6 bases remaining between them.

V is TRBV29-1 and J is TRBJ1-3, with D unresolved. Between the trimmed V and J ends, which lost 2 bases and 4 bases, there was a span of 3 bases. The CDR3 is made up of 11 amino acids. Germline assignment: CDR1 SQVTM and CDR2 ANQGSEA. The CDR3 bases are TGCAGCGTTGAATGGGGAAACACCATATATTTT. Translated, it gives CSVEWGNTIYF.

This clone appeared a few times. J is TRBJ2-7 and V is TRBV20-1; D ambiguous. Deletions cut 0 bases from V and 7 bases from J, with 7 bases between. Germline CDR1 reads DFQATT; CDR2 reads SNEGSKA (reference sequence). This CDR3 contains 11 residues. In DNA, the CDR3 is TGCAGTGCTAGAGAATACAGAGAGCAGTACTTC. Amino acids: CSAREYREQYF.

Remarks on this clone: A much larger clonotype is one base distant, so this may be a read error. This is likely a read error, given that the CDR3 carries no conserved phenylalanine or tryptophan at its end. The chain is built from TRBV7-2 and TRBJ2-7; TRBD2 might be the D (5 bases). Trimming removed 1 base at V and 5 bases at J, with 15 bases between. This CDR3 is 15 amino acids long. Germline-derived CDR1 and CDR2 are SGHTA and FQGNSA. The CDR3 sequence: CASSLERLADHEQYC. For the CDR3, the DNA is TGTGCCAGCAGCTTAGAGCGGCTAGCAGACCACGAGCAGTACTGC.

This clone was counted only a few times. J is TRBJ2-7 and V is TRBV29-1; 16 bases match TRBD2. The CDR3 spans 16 residues. The junction had 8 bases not matched to a gene; V was cut back by 7 bases and J by 2 bases. CDR1 and CDR2 from the germline V gene are SQVTM and ANQGSEA. This chain's CDR3 is CSGRGLAGGPPYEQYF. CDR3 bases: TGCAGCGGTAGGGGACTAGCGGGAGGGCCCCCCTACGAGCAGTACTTC.

This chain links TRBV10-3 with TRBJ2-3; 9 bases are shared with TRBD2. Germline V gene lookup returns CDR1 ENHRY and CDR2 SYGVKD. There are 15 residues in the CDR3. V gave up 2 bases and J gave up 5 bases; unmatched junction bases: 5. The DNA for the CDR3 is TGTGCCATCAGTGAGCTCGCGGGAGGGGTAGATACGCAGTATTTT. This codes for CAISELAGGVDTQYF.

This clone was found a few times. The chain is built from TRBV25-1 and TRBJ1-1; D is uncertain. This CDR3 is built from 14 residues. Germline V gene sequence: CDR1 MGHDK, CDR2 SYGVNS. Trimming pared 4 bases from V and 4 bases from J, leaving 13 bases between. The CDR3 reads CASSGRPLSTEAFF. The CDR3 coding sequence is TGTGCCAGCAGTGGTAGACCCCTATCCACTGAAGCTTTCTTT.

The CDR3 here is CASSQDVAGPQETQYF. The CDR3 region has the DNA TGTGCCAGCAGCCAAGATGTAGCGGGTCCACAAGAGACCCAGTACTTC. The chain is built from TRBV4-2 and TRBJ2-5; 7 nucleotides line up with TRBD2. In germline, CDR1 is LGHNA, CDR2 YNFKEQ. The CDR3 covers 16 residues. Trimming took 0 bases from V and 2 from J; bases not matched to a gene: 6.

This chain uses TRBV28 with TRBJ2-3, with D unclear. Germline values: CDR1 MDHEN, CDR2 SYDVKM. V was cut by 2 bases and J by 4 bases, with 4 bases left in between. The CDR3 sequence is 12 residues long. The CDR3: CASSLNADTQYF. The DNA of the CDR3 is TGTGCCAGCAGTTTAAACGCAGATACGCAGTATTTT.